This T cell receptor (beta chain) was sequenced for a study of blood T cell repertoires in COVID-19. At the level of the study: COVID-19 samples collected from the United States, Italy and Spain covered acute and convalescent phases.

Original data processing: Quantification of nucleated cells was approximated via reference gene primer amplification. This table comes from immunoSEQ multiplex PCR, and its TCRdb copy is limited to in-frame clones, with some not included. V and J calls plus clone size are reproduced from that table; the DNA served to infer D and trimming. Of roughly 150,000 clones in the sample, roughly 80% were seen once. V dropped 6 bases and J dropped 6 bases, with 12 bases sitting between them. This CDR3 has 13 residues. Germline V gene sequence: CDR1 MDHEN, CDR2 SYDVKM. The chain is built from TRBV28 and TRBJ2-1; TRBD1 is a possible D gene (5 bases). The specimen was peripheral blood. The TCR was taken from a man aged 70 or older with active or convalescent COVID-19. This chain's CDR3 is CASRVNRFNEQFF. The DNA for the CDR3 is TGTGCCAGCAGGGTGAACAGGTTCAATGAGCAGTTCTTC.